The entry below gives a single T cell receptor beta chain sequence along with its context. Clones were read by immunoSEQ multiplex PCR, and TCRdb kept only the in-frame ones, dropping some. The data show about 88,000 clones, with just under 95% seen just once and around 0.3% held by the top ten. The sample comes from a study of technical replicates of blood from four donors. Germline V gives CDR1 SEHNR, CDR2 FQNEAQ (reference sequence). V lost 0 bases, J lost 11 bases, and 8 bases lay in between. This CDR3 has 12 amino acids. The receptor's source is a human donor in good health. The chain recombines TRBV7-9 with TRBJ1-5; no definite D call. The sample was T cells isolated from PBMCs. CDR3 region: CASSLALGTQHF. The CDR3, as DNA: TGTGCCAGCAGCTTAGCGCTAGGTACCCAGCATTTT.